These 30 T cell receptor beta chains originate from one sample sequenced in a study of blood T cell repertoires in COVID-19. The method was immunoSEQ multiplex PCR; TCRdb's version includes in-frame clones alone and lacks a portion of them. In the table there are about 200,000 clones, around nine tenths of which are singletons. Sequences were obtained from peripheral blood. All receptors derive from a man aged 40-49 years with acute or convalescent COVID-19.

The chain carries TRBV27 and TRBJ1-4; unclear D gene. The CDR3 spans 17 residues. CDR1 and CDR2 from the germline V gene are MNHEY and SMNVEV (reference sequence). Trimming stripped 6 bases from V and 0 bases from J, with 17 bases between. The CDR3 DNA sequence: TGTGCCAGCAGCCGGGGAACTCACGTTGCAACTAATGAAAAACTGTTTTTT. Its protein is CASSRGTHVATNEKLFF.

This chain connects TRBV19 to TRBJ2-3; D possibly corresponds to TRBD2 (5 bases). CDR3 size: 14 residues. Trimming pared 3 bases from V and 1 base from J, leaving 8 bases between. Germline CDR1 reads LNHDA; CDR2 reads SQIVND (reference sequence). The CDR3 protein is CASSIQEGTDTQYF. CDR3 DNA: TGTGCCAGTAGTATCCAGGAGGGCACAGATACGCAGTATTTT.

This sequence joins TRBV7-2 and TRBJ2-4; 8 bases line up with TRBD1. The germline CDR1 and CDR2 sequences are SGHTA and FQGNSA. The CDR3 runs to 16 residues. V lost 5 bases to trimming and J lost 5 bases; unmatched junction nucleotides: 11. The CDR3 is CASSRDWQGAENIQYF. The CDR3 bases are TGTGCCAGCAGCCGGGATTGGCAGGGGGCAGAAAACATTCAGTACTTC.

The V gene is TRBV5-1, the J gene TRBJ1-2; D might be TRBD1 (6 bases). Germline CDR1 is SGHRS and CDR2 is YFSETQ. The CDR3 sequence is 18 residues long. With 0 bases removed from V and 4 bases from J, the gap between germline ends came to 22 bases. CDR3 amino acids: CASSLAYSGESFSYGYTF. In DNA, the CDR3 is TGCGCCAGCAGCTTGGCCTATTCAGGGGAATCATTCAGCTATGGCTACACCTTC. The full variable domain, rest sourced from reference TRBV5-1 and TRBJ1-2, is KAGVTQTPRYLIKTRGQQVTLSCSPISGHRSVSWYQQTPGQGLQFLFEYFSETQRNKGNFPGRFSGRQFSNSRSEMNVSTLELGDSALYLCASSLAYSGESFSYGYTFGSGTRLTVV.

The V and J genes are TRBV4-2 and TRBJ2-7; D unclear. The CDR3 covers 11 residues. V lost 1 base to trimming and J lost 5 bases, with 3 bases between them. Germline V CDR1 and CDR2: LGHNA, YNFKEQ. In DNA form, the CDR3 reads TGTGCCAGCAGCCAAGGGCACGAGCAGTACTTC. Its translation is CASSQGHEQYF.

The chain joins TRBV2 to TRBJ1-4; TRBD1 agrees at 9 bases. V shed 5 bases and J 5 bases; nucleotides not matched to a gene: 6. Germline CDR1 reads SNHLY; CDR2 reads FYNNEI. The CDR3 spans 15 residues. CDR3 coding DNA: TGTGCCAGCAGTCCTGACAGGGGGTCCAATGAAAAACTGTTTTTT. The encoded protein is CASSPDRGSNEKLFF. The full variable domain, rest sourced from reference TRBV2 and TRBJ1-4, is EPEVTQTPSHQVTQMGQEVILRCVPISNHLYFYWYRQILGQKVEFLVSFYNNEISEKSEIFDDQFSVERPDGSNFTLKIRSTKLEDSAMYFCASSPDRGSNEKLFFGSGTQLSVL.

This clone has a single count. V is TRBV7-6 and J is TRBJ2-1; TRBD2 aligns across 12 bases. CDR1 is SGHVS, CDR2 FNYEAQ, per germline. The CDR3 is 16 residues long. Unmatched junction bases numbered 4, after V lost 1 base and J lost 6 bases. This CDR3 reads CASSLELAGGLNEQFF. CDR3 nucleotide sequence: TGTGCCAGCAGCTTAGAGCTAGCGGGGGGGCTCAATGAGCAGTTCTTC.

This chain connects TRBV19 to TRBJ2-1; 11 nucleotides match TRBD2. CDR3 length equals 14 residues. Germline CDR1 reads LNHDA; CDR2 reads SQIVND (reference sequence). V lost 4 bases, J lost 8 bases, and 4 bases stayed unmatched. CDR3 in DNA: TGTGCCAGTAGTAGGGGACTAGCGGTCTATGAGCAGTTCTTC. This sequence encodes CASSRGLAVYEQFF.

This chain uses TRBV4-2 with TRBJ1-1; TRBD1 agrees at 7 bases. Trimming cost V 0 bases and J 7 bases; bases outside gene matches: 17. The CDR3 loop spans 18 amino acids. Germline assignment: CDR1 LGHNA and CDR2 YNFKEQ. The CDR3 sequence is CASSQERDAGGPGGEAFF. DNA of the CDR3: TGTGCCAGCAGCCAAGAACGGGACGCAGGGGGACCAGGTGGTGAAGCTTTCTTT.

The chain has TRBV7-6 and TRBJ2-5; D might be TRBD2 (6 bases). The V end was cut by 5 bases, the J end by 2 bases, with 12 bases between. Germline CDR1 is SGHVS and CDR2 is FNYEAQ. CDR3 length: 14 amino acids. CDR3: CASSLGLLQETQYF. DNA for the CDR3: TGTGCCAGCAGCCTCGGACTACTTCAAGAGACCCAGTACTTC.

The chain recombines TRBV3-1 (or the pseudogene TRBV3-2) with TRBJ1-5; D is uncertain. V lost 2 bases and J 7 bases, leaving 15 bases between the germline ends. Per the germline V gene, CDR1 is LGHDT and CDR2 is YNNKEL (reference sequence). The CDR3 is 15 amino acids. For the CDR3, the DNA is TGTGCCAGCAGCCAAACCTGGTCGGGGAGCCAGCCCCAGCATTTT. Its translation is CASSQTWSGSQPQHF.

V usage is TRBV18 and J usage is TRBJ2-4, with 7 bases identical to TRBD1. V lost 2 bases and J lost 8; bases outside the gene matches: 9. The CDR3 totals 15 residues. Looked up from germline, CDR1 is KGHSH and CDR2 is LQKENI. CDR3 bases: TGTGCCAGCTCACCAACTCGACAGGGTACGGACATTCAGTACTTC. It codes for CASSPTRQGTDIQYF.

V is TRBV27 and J is TRBJ2-7; tentatively, D is TRBD1 (5 bases). Trimming took 4 bases from V and 3 from J, leaving 10 bases between them. Germline V CDR1 and CDR2: MNHEY, SMNVEV (reference sequence). The CDR3 is 13 amino acids. The CDR3 DNA reads TGTGCCAGCAGTTCCGACAGTGACTACGAGCAGTACTTC. It encodes CASSSDSDYEQYF.

The CDR3 spells CASSLLAMTDTQYF. The CDR3 DNA sequence: TGTGCCAGCAGCTTGTTAGCGATGACAGATACGCAGTATTTT. The J gene is TRBJ2-3, the V gene TRBV7-2; maybe TRBD2 (5 bases). Germline-derived CDR1 and CDR2 are SGHTA and FQGNSA. The CDR3 runs to 14 residues. Deletions cut 3 bases from V and 3 bases from J, with 10 bases between.

This chain joins TRBV7-2 and TRBJ2-1; TRBD2 matches 7 bases. V gave up 4 bases and J gave up 6 bases; unmatched junction bases: 12. Germline assignment: CDR1 SGHTA and CDR2 FQGNSA. The CDR3 consists of 16 residues. Written as DNA, the CDR3 is TGTGCCAGCAGCTCCACCCTCCGGCGCGGGGGCAATGAGCAGTTCTTC. Its protein product is CASSSTLRRGGNEQFF.

The J gene is TRBJ1-1, the V gene TRBV4-2, with D hard to call. Deletions cut 5 bases from V and 1 base from J, with 8 bases between. The CDR3 has 13 amino acids. Germline V CDR1 and CDR2: LGHNA, YNFKEQ. CDR3 DNA: TGTGCCAGCAGCAACGGGGAGAACACTGAAGCTTTCTTT. Its protein is CASSNGENTEAFF.

The chain uses TRBV27 and TRBJ1-2, with D maybe TRBD1 (5 bases). V dropped 8 bases and J dropped 4 bases, with 20 bases sitting between them. The CDR3 has 15 amino acids. Germline V gene sequence: CDR1 MNHEY, CDR2 SMNVEV (reference sequence). CDR3 loop: CASGPPGGLSYGYTF. DNA for the CDR3: TGTGCCAGCGGTCCACCGGGGGGTCTAAGCTATGGCTACACCTTC.

V is TRBV4-2 and J is TRBJ2-1, with TRBD1 matching over 9 bases. The V segment lost 3 bases and the J segment 8 bases; nucleotides outside the gene matches: 14. Germline assignment: CDR1 LGHNA and CDR2 YNFKEQ. The CDR3 spans 17 residues. Here the CDR3 DNA reads TGTGCCAGCAGCCATGAGTTGGGACAGGGACCGACAGATGAGCAGTTCTTC. This encodes CASSHELGQGPTDEQFF.

This chain links TRBV24-1 with TRBJ2-1; 13 nucleotides line up with TRBD2. This CDR3 has 16 amino acids. V shed 4 bases and J 9 bases; nucleotides not matched to a gene: 8. Germline V gene sequence: CDR1 KGHDR, CDR2 SFDVKD. CDR3 sequence: CATSDYTSGGAGEQFF. CDR3 nucleotide sequence: TGTGCCACCAGTGACTACACTAGCGGGGGGGCCGGTGAGCAGTTCTTC.

This clone has only a few counts. V gene TRBV10-1 combines with J gene TRBJ1-1; possibly TRBD1 for D (6 bases). V was shortened by 5 bases and J by 6 bases, with 13 bases between the two germline ends. The CDR3 extends over 13 amino acids. Germline CDR1 reads WNHNN; CDR2 reads SYGVQD (reference sequence). CDR3 in DNA: TGCGCCAGCAGTAGACAGGCAAGCGCTGAAGCTTTCTTT. Protein sequence: CASSRQASAEAFF.

This clone has only one observation. The CDR3 loop reads CASSPSGGHTDTQYF. In nucleotides, the CDR3 is TGTGCCAGTAGCCCTAGCGGGGGGCACACAGATACGCAGTATTTT. This chain connects TRBV19 to TRBJ2-3; 11 bases are a match to TRBD2. Germline CDR1 is LNHDA and CDR2 is SQIVND (reference sequence). The CDR3 totals 15 residues. V gave up 6 bases and J gave up 2 bases; unmatched junction bases: 4.

This clone was seen only once. This CDR3 reads CASSLASGGGAYNEQFF. Written as DNA, the CDR3 is TGTGCCAGCAGCTTGGCTTCCGGCGGGGGGGCCTACAATGAGCAGTTCTTC. The V gene is TRBV5-4, the J gene TRBJ2-1; TRBD2 aligns across 9 bases. This CDR3 region has 17 residues. The germline V gene has CDR1 SGHNT and CDR2 YYREEE (reference sequence). J was trimmed by 2 bases and V by 0 bases; bases with no gene match: 6.

V gene TRBV2 combines with J gene TRBJ2-5; no clear D. Germline assignment: CDR1 SNHLY and CDR2 FYNNEI. This CDR3 is 13 amino acids long. V lost 6 bases and J lost 2, with 10 bases in between. CDR3 residues: CASSKQTQETQYF. The CDR3 DNA sequence: TGTGCCAGCAGCAAGCAGACTCAAGAGACCCAGTACTTC.

V and J are TRBV7-6 and TRBJ2-2; maybe TRBD2 (6 bases). Germline CDR1 reads SGHVS; CDR2 reads FNYEAQ. V was pared by 5 bases and J by 4 bases, with 11 bases between. The CDR3 runs to 14 residues. CDR3 amino acids: CASSPGGSTGELFF. The CDR3, as DNA: TGTGCCAGCAGCCCTGGGGGGTCCACCGGGGAGCTGTTTTTT.

This clone appeared a few times. The CDR3 sequence: CASSKGAGLHF. CDR3 nucleotides: TGTGCCAGCAGTAAAGGGGCAGGACTCCACTTT. The V gene is TRBV2, the J gene TRBJ1-6, with D perhaps TRBD1 (5 bases). The length of the CDR3 is 11 residues. V lost 5 bases, J lost 16 bases, and 12 bases lay in between. CDR1 and CDR2 from the germline V gene are SNHLY and FYNNEI.

The gene calls are TRBV12-3 or TRBV12-4 and TRBJ1-2; D possibly corresponds to TRBD1 (5 bases). The CDR3 is made up of 12 amino acids. The germline V and J ends were trimmed by 5 bases and 3 bases, with 7 bases remaining between them. The CDR3: CASSARDYGYTF. As DNA, the CDR3 is TGTGCCAGCAGTGCCAGGGACTATGGCTACACCTTC.

V gene TRBV6-2 or TRBV6-3 combines with J gene TRBJ2-7; maybe TRBD1 (7 bases). The CDR3 extends over 14 amino acids. V dropped 6 bases and J dropped 6 bases, with 18 bases sitting between them. CDR1 MNHEY and CDR2 SVGEGT come from the germline V gene. CDR3 sequence reads: CASSQLRQGGEQYF. In DNA, the CDR3 is TGTGCCAGCAGCCAACTGAGACAGGGAGGCGAGCAGTACTTC.

Written as DNA, the CDR3 is TGTGCCTGGAACCGAAAGGGGCTAGCGGGGGTCTACAATGAGCAGTTCTTC. Encoded protein: CAWNRKGLAGVYNEQFF. The chain couples TRBV30 to TRBJ2-1; 10 bases align to TRBD2. The CDR3 consists of 17 residues. CDR1 and CDR2 (germline): GTSNPN, SVGIG (reference sequence). Trimming at V came to 4 bases and at J to 3 bases, leaving 12 bases not matched to a gene.

The chain is built from TRBV9 and TRBJ2-2; TRBD2 matches at 12 bases. The J segment lost 6 bases and the V segment lost 2 bases, leaving 8 bases of the junction unmatched. Germline V gene sequence: CDR1 SGDLS, CDR2 YYNGEE. This CDR3 has 17 amino acids. This CDR3 reads CASSVGLAGGPSGELFF. In DNA, the CDR3 is TGTGCCAGCAGCGTCGGGCTAGCGGGGGGGCCTTCCGGGGAGCTGTTTTTT.

The chain employs TRBV5-5 and TRBJ2-1, with 7 bases fitting TRBD2. V lost 2 bases to trimming and J lost 0 bases; unmatched junction nucleotides: 8. The CDR3 spans 17 residues. Germline CDR1 SGHKS, CDR2 YYEKEE (reference sequence). CDR3 nucleotides: TGTGCCAGCAGCTTCCCCCAGCGGGGCAGCTCCTACAATGAGCAGTTCTTC. Residues: CASSFPQRGSSYNEQFF. Drawing the rest from reference TRBV5-5 and TRBJ2-1, the complete variable domain is DAGVTQSPTHLIKTRGQQVTLRCSPISGHKSVSWYQQVLGQGPQFIFQYYEKEERGRGNFPDRFSARQFPNYSSELNVNALLLGDSALYLCASSFPQRGSSYNEQFFGPGTRLTVL.